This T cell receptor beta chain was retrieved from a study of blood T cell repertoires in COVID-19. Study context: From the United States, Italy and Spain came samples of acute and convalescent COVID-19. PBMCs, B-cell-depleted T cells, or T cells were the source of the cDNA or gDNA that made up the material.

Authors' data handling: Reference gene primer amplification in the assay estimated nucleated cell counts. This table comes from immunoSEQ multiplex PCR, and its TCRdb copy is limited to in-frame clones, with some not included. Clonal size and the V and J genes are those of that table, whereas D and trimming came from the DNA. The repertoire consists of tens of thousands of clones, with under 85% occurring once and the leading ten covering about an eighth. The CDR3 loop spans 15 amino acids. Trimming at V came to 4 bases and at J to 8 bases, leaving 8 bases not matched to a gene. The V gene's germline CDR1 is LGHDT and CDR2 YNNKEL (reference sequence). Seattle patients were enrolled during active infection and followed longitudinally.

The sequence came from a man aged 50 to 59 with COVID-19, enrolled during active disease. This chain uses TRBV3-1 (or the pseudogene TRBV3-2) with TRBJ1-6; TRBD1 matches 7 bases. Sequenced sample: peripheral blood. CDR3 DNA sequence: TGTGCCAGCAGCCTTCTAGACAGGGAGCATTCACCCCTCCACTTT. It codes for CASSLLDREHSPLHF.